This T cell receptor beta chain was sequenced during a study of blood T cell repertoires in COVID-19. Original data processing: Estimated nucleated cell counts came from reference gene primer amplification. The method was immunoSEQ multiplex PCR; TCRdb's version includes in-frame clones alone and lacks a portion of them. D and trimming were read from the DNA, whereas the V and J calls and clone size are those reported in that table. The table has approximately 190,000 clones, 65% to 85% seen once; the top ten hold 3.2%. The participants were between roughly 18 and 90 years old and came from roughly 24 US areas. Unmatched junction bases numbered 9, after V lost 3 bases and J lost 8 bases. This CDR3 region has 17 residues. Germline CDR1 SGDLS, CDR2 YYNGEE.

The chain uses TRBV9 and TRBJ1-6; TRBD1 aligns across 12 bases. The specimen sequenced was PBMCs or T cells enriched from blood (not recorded which). The sequence was collected from a woman in her twenties or thirties who had been exposed to COVID-19. CDR3 region: CASSAGDRGLLYSPLHF. In DNA form, the CDR3 reads TGTGCCAGCAGCGCGGGGGACAGGGGGCTTTTATATTCACCCCTCCACTTT. The full variable domain, in which reference TRBV9 and TRBJ1-6 provide the parts outside the CDR3, is DSGVTQTPKHLITATGQRVTLRCSPRSGDLSVYWYQQSLDQGLQFLIQYYNGEERAKGNILERFSAQQFPDLHSELNLSSLELGDSALYFCASSAGDRGLLYSPLHFGNGTRLTVT.